The clone carrying this TCR beta chain was seen more than once but under ten times. Its antigen is not known. Germline CDR1 reads MNHEY; CDR2 reads SMNVEV (reference sequence). This CDR3 is built from 15 residues. Trimming cost V 4 bases and J 1 base, with 11 bases left between them. Data came from immunoSEQ multiplex PCR; TCRdb stores just in-frame clones and leaves some out. The repertoire holds more than 200,000 clones, just over 70% seen once, with about 6.4% in the top ten. This sample was taken from a study of cytotoxic CD8 clonotypes in ibrutinib-treated CLL. The study's findings and limits: T-cell clonality at baseline went above that of age-matched healthy donors and rose and fell with circulating CD8+ T-cell counts.

The chain employs TRBV27 and TRBJ1-3; D is unclear. The source is a human donor with chronic lymphocytic leukemia. Here the sequenced sample was PBMCs, taken after 12 months of ibrutinib treatment. The CDR3 sequence: CASSSGFRSGNTIYF. The CDR3 nucleotides read TGTGCCAGCAGTTCAGGTTTTCGGTCTGGAAACACCATATATTTT.